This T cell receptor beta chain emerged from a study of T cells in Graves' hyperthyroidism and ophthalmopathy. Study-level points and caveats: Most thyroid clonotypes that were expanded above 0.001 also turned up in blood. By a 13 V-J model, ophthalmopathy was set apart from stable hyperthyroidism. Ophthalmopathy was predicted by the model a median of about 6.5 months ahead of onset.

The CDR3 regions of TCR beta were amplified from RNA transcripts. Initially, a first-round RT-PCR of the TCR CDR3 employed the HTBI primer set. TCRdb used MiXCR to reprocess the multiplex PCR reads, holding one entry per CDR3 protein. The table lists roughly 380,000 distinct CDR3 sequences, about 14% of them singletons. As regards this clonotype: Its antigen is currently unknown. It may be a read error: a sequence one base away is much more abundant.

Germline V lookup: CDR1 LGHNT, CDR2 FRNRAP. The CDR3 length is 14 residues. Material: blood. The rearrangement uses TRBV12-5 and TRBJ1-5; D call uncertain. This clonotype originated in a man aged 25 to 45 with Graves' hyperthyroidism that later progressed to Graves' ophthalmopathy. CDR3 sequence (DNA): TGTGACCTGAGGGCGGCAGGAGGCAATCAGCCCCAGCATTTT. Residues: CDLRAAGGNQPQHF. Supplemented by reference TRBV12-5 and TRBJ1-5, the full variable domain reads DARVTQTPRHKVTEMGQEVTMRCQPILGHNTVFWYRQTMMQGLELLAYFRNRAPLDDSGMPKDRFSAEMPDATLATLKIQPSEPRDSAVYFCDLRAAGGNQPQHFGDGTRLSIL.